These T cell receptor beta chains were read from a single sample in a study of Ad26.COV2.S vaccination and SARS-CoV-2 variants. Sequencing used immunoSEQ multiplex PCR; TCRdb keeps in-frame clones, though not all of them. The sample includes hundreds of thousands of clones, approximately 89% of them seen just once. The source material was peripheral blood, sampled in a trial of Ad26.COV2.S vaccine versus placebo. Every receptor here comes from a person between 18 and 60 years old who received the Ad26.COV2.S COVID-19 vaccine or a placebo. The CDR3 runs from the conserved cysteine through the conserved F or W. D genes are given only for firm matches. Clone size is given for some rows only: seen once, a few or many times, or a class if the clone is expanded.

.	TRBV7-2	.	TRBJ1-1	CASSLVDGTEAFF	TGTGCCAGCAGCTTAGTAGACGGCACTGAAGCTTTCTTT
TRBD1	TRBV28	.	TRBJ2-3	CASLTIGQGASDTQYF	TGTGCCAGCCTAACCATCGGACAGGGGGCGTCGGATACGCAGTATTTT
TRBD2	TRBV5-1	.	TRBJ2-3	CASSLAGGEDTQYF	TGCGCCAGCAGCTTGGCCGGGGGGGAGGATACGCAGTATTTT
TRBD1	TRBV6-4	.	TRBJ1-5	CASSPRRLKTGDSNQPQHF	TGTGCCAGCAGCCCTCGGAGATTGAAGACAGGGGATAGCAATCAGCCCCAGCATTTT
TRBD1	TRBV30	.	TRBJ1-5	CAWSAGTAYNQPQHF	TGTGCCTGGAGTGCCGGGACAGCCTACAATCAGCCCCAGCATTTT
.	TRBV29-1	.	TRBJ1-1	CTPQEMNTEAFF	TGCACTCCACAGGAAATGAACACTGAAGCTTTCTTT
.	TRBV15	.	TRBJ2-5	CATSTGLRETQYF	TGTGCCACCAGCACAGGGCTTAGGGAGACCCAGTACTTC
TRBD2	TRBV9	.	TRBJ2-3	CASNSVSGGATDTQYF	TGTGCCAGCAATTCGGTCAGCGGGGGGGCCACAGATACGCAGTATTTT
.	TRBV24-1	.	TRBJ2-3	CATTPGGGTDTQYF	TGTGCCACCACCCCGGGCGGGGGCACAGATACGCAGTATTTT
.	TRBV7-2	.	TRBJ2-1	CASSFGSAIYNEQFF	TGTGCCAGCAGCTTCGGGTCGGCGATCTACAATGAGCAGTTCTTC
.	TRBV7-7	.	TRBJ1-4	CASSPGDSTNEKLFF	TGTGCCAGCAGCCCGGGCGACTCAACTAATGAAAAACTGTTTTTT
TRBD1	TRBV7-9	once	TRBJ1-6	CASSLTGAYNSPLHF	TGTGCCAGCAGCCTGACAGGGGCCTATAATTCACCCCTCCACTTT
TRBD1	TRBV4-1	.	TRBJ2-3	CASSHPPGQVTDTQYF	TGCGCCAGCAGCCACCCGCCGGGACAGGTAACAGATACGCAGTATTTT
.	TRBV18	.	TRBJ1-5	CASSPDGNQPQHF	TGTGCCAGCTCACCCGACGGGAATCAGCCCCAGCATTTT
.	TRBV19	.	TRBJ1-3	CASSITGSGNTIYF	TGTGCCAGTAGTATTACGGGATCTGGAAACACCATATATTTT
.	TRBV5-1	.	TRBJ1-5	CASSILGGSNQPQHF	TGCGCCAGCAGCATACTAGGGGGGAGCAATCAGCCCCAGCATTTT
.	TRBV7-2	.	TRBJ1-5	CASSPTANGNQPQHF	TGTGCCAGCAGCCCAACCGCGAACGGCAATCAGCCCCAGCATTTT
.	TRBV2	.	TRBJ2-3	CASTERGWGDTQYF	TGTGCCAGCACCGAACGCGGGTGGGGGGATACGCAGTATTTT
TRBD1	TRBV9	.	TRBJ1-2	CASSATGTGHGYTF	TGTGCCAGCAGCGCGACGGGGACAGGGCATGGCTACACCTTC
.	TRBV6-6	.	TRBJ2-1	CASTKGGYNEQFF	TGTGCCAGCACTAAGGGAGGATACAATGAGCAGTTCTTC
.	TRBV6-2/TRBV6-3	.	TRBJ1-2	CASSSTVYGYTF	TGTGCCAGCAGTTCTACCGTCTATGGCTACACCTTC
.	TRBV7-3	.	TRBJ1-2	CASSSTGNEGYTF	TGTGCCAGCAGCTCTACAGGGAATGAAGGCTACACCTTC
TRBD1	TRBV27	.	TRBJ2-7	CASSTAAGQAVF	TGTGCCAGCAGTACCGCCGCCGGACAGGCCGTTTTC
TRBD1	TRBV24-1	.	TRBJ2-4	CATSPPGQENIQYF	TGTGCCACCAGTCCTCCGGGACAGGAAAACATTCAGTACTTC
.	TRBV6-5	.	TRBJ2-5	CASSSWTLKETQYF	TGTGCCAGCAGTTCCTGGACTTTAAAAGAGACCCAGTACTTC
TRBD1	TRBV9	.	TRBJ1-6	CASSVDWSDRVESPLHF	TGTGCCAGCAGCGTAGATTGGTCCGACAGGGTAGAATCACCCCTCCACTTT
.	TRBV28	.	TRBJ2-3	CASSDGTRDTQYF	TGTGCCAGCAGCGACGGGACCCGGGATACGCAGTATTTT
.	TRBV11-2	.	TRBJ2-7	CASSLREDEQYF	TGTGCCAGCAGCTTACGTGAAGACGAGCAGTACTTC
.	TRBV3-1/TRBV3-2	.	TRBJ2-5	CASSQQRETQYF	TGTGCCAGCAGCCAGCAAAGAGAGACCCAGTACTTC
TRBD2	TRBV5-1	once	TRBJ2-3	CASSWGTSGRRLTDTQYF	TGCGCCAGCAGCTGGGGGACTAGCGGGAGGCGGCTCACAGATACGCAGTATTTT
TRBD1	TRBV19	.	TRBJ1-2	CASSTRTGILYGYTF	TGTGCCAGTAGTACTAGGACAGGGATTCTCTATGGCTACACCTTC
TRBD2	TRBV18	.	TRBJ2-2	CASSPQGLASVTGELFF	TGTGCCAGCTCACCTCAGGGACTAGCGTCCGTCACCGGGGAGCTGTTTTTT
TRBD2	TRBV7-2	.	TRBJ2-7	CASSRTSGGAGPFSEQYF	TGTGCCAGCAGCCGGACTAGCGGGGGGGCCGGCCCCTTTAGCGAGCAGTACTTC
TRBD2	TRBV7-3	.	TRBJ2-3	CASSPTPLAGGNTQYF	TGTGCCAGCAGTCCTACCCCCCTAGCGGGAGGGAATACGCAGTATTTT
.	TRBV5-1	.	TRBJ2-7	CASSWQLGQGVHEQYF	TGCGCCAGCAGCTGGCAGCTCGGGCAGGGTGTCCACGAGCAGTACTTC
TRBD1	TRBV29-1	.	TRBJ1-1	CSIFDRDSTEAFF	TGCAGCATCTTTGACAGGGATTCCACTGAAGCTTTCTTT
.	TRBV5-1	.	TRBJ2-3	CASSLIGGTDTQYF	TGCGCCAGCAGCTTGATCGGCGGTACAGATACGCAGTATTTT
TRBD1	TRBV6-2/TRBV6-3	.	TRBJ1-2	CASSRGQGKTYGYTF	TGTGCCAGCAGTAGGGGACAGGGGAAAACCTATGGCTACACCTTC
.	TRBV7-9	once	TRBJ1-1	CASSPTMNTEAFF	TGTGCCAGCAGTCCTACCATGAACACTGAAGCTTTCTTT
.	TRBV7-2	.	TRBJ2-3	CASSLRRGQQTDTQYF	TGTGCCAGCAGCTTAAGGAGGGGGCAACAGACAGATACGCAGTATTTT
TRBD1	TRBV5-4	many	TRBJ1-1	CASSSRQGSEAFF	TGTGCCAGCTCCTCACGACAGGGCTCTGAAGCTTTCTTT
.	TRBV7-2	.	TRBJ1-5	CASSLAQGVNQPQHF	TGTGCCAGCAGCTTAGCTCAAGGGGTCAATCAGCCCCAGCATTTT
.	TRBV20-1	once	TRBJ1-2	CSAGQGYTF	TGCAGTGCGGGCCAGGGCTACACCTTC
TRBD1	TRBV6-5	once	TRBJ1-1	CASSYMGQGVAFF	TGTGCCAGCAGTTACATGGGACAGGGAGTAGCTTTCTTT
.	TRBV15	.	TRBJ2-3	CATSNLAGADTQYF	TGTGCCACCAGCAACCTAGCAGGGGCAGATACGCAGTATTTT
.	TRBV4-3	few	TRBJ1-1	CASSQENMNTEAFF	TGCGCCAGCAGCCAAGAGAACATGAACACTGAAGCTTTCTTT
.	TRBV11-3	.	TRBJ2-1	CASSLGAPWVAEKYNEQFF	TGTGCCAGCAGCTTAGGGGCCCCTTGGGTAGCGGAGAAATACAATGAGCAGTTCTTC
TRBD2	TRBV7-3	.	TRBJ2-5	CASSPGGAGSMGETQYF	TGTGCCAGCAGTCCGGGAGGGGCAGGCTCCATGGGGGAGACCCAGTACTTC
.	TRBV27	.	TRBJ1-3	CASTLAGAGNTIYF	TGTGCCAGCACCCTGGCAGGTGCTGGAAACACCATATATTTT
TRBD2	TRBV15	.	TRBJ2-1	CATSREGASGYRLFF	TGTGCCACCAGCAGAGAGGGGGCTAGCGGGTACCGTCTGTTCTTC
.	TRBV5-4	.	TRBJ1-6	CASSLWAVSNSPLHF	TGTGCCAGCAGCTTGTGGGCGGTTTCTAATTCACCCCTCCACTTT
.	TRBV9	.	TRBJ2-3	CASSADTQYF	TGTGCCAGTTCCGCAGATACGCAGTATTTT
.	TRBV28	few	TRBJ2-7	CATEEGNGFEQYF	TGTGCCACCGAGGAGGGGAATGGCTTCGAGCAGTACTTC
TRBD1	TRBV18	.	TRBJ2-7	CASSPPTGKYEQYF	TGTGCCAGCTCACCGCCGACAGGGAAATACGAGCAGTACTTC
.	TRBV9	.	TRBJ2-7	CASSVGPGLPYEQYF	TGTGCCAGCAGCGTAGGACCGGGGCTACCATACGAGCAGTACTTC